One sample yielded the 19 T cell receptor beta chains listed below, sequenced in a study of T cells in Graves' hyperthyroidism and ophthalmopathy. The source material, RNA transcripts, was used to amplify TCR beta CDR3 regions. First-round RT-PCR of the TCR CDR3 relied on the HTBI primer set. TCRdb analysed the multiplex PCR reads with MiXCR anew, one entry per CDR3 protein. The sample has 620,000 or so distinct CDR3 sequences, 14% seen once. The sequenced material came from blood. The origin of the receptors is a woman in her fifties or sixties with Graves' ophthalmopathy.

This clonotype was detected many times. V is TRBV2 and J is TRBJ2-1; tentatively, D is TRBD2 (5 bases). Germline V lookup: CDR1 SNHLY, CDR2 FYNNEI. V lost 7 bases to trimming and J lost 6 bases, with 22 bases between them. The CDR3 covers 16 residues. The CDR3 loop is CASTTSGPGLPNEQFF. In nucleotides, the CDR3 is TGTGCCAGCACTACCTCCGGGCCCGGACTCCCCAATGAGCAGTTCTTC.

DNA for the CDR3: TGTGCCACCAGTGGAGGCCAGGGATCCTACAATGAGCAGTTCTTC. It is translated as CATSGGQGSYNEQFF. The chain recombines TRBV24-1 with TRBJ2-1, with a weak D call TRBD1 (5 bases). This CDR3 spans 15 amino acids. Germline-derived CDR1 and CDR2 are KGHDR and SFDVKD. The V end was cut by 5 bases, the J end by 1 base, with 11 bases between.

A few counts support this clonotype. A much more abundant neighbour one base away suggests this may be a read error. V gene TRBV7-2 combines with J gene TRBJ2-7; D tentatively fits TRBD1 or TRBD2 (5 bases each). This CDR3 comprises 13 residues. Germline V gene lookup returns CDR1 SGHTA and CDR2 FQGNSA. With 4 bases removed from V and 10 bases from J, the gap between germline ends came to 17 bases. CDR3 protein: CASSSFPGDHQYF. CDR3 bases: TGTGCCAGCAGCTCGTTCCCCGGGGACCACCAGTACTTC.

The rearrangement uses TRBV7-3 and TRBJ2-1; 8 bases match TRBD1. Germline V lookup: CDR1 SGHTA, CDR2 FQGTGA. The CDR3 contains 15 residues. After removal of 2 bases from V and 9 bases from J, the junction contained 9 bases not matched to a gene. The CDR3 reads CASSLVAGGSSEQFF. The CDR3 bases are TGTGCCAGCAGCTTAGTTGCAGGGGGCAGCAGTGAGCAGTTCTTC.

This clonotype was seen ten or more times. V usage is TRBV29-1 and J usage is TRBJ1-1, with unresolved D. Trimming took 4 bases from V and 7 from J, leaving 10 bases between them. This CDR3 is 11 amino acids long. Germline CDR1 and CDR2: SQVTM and ANQGSEA. The CDR3 sequence: CSVAGPIEAFF. CDR3 nucleotides: TGCAGCGTTGCGGGTCCCATTGAAGCTTTCTTT.

This chain links TRBV27 with TRBJ2-5, with D hard to call. CDR3 length: 13 residues. V was cut by 3 bases and J by 2 bases, with 7 bases left in between. CDR1 and CDR2 from the germline V gene are MNHEY and SMNVEV (reference sequence). The CDR3 loop is CASSFTIQETQYF. In nucleotides, the CDR3 is TGTGCCAGCAGTTTTACTATTCAAGAGACCCAGTACTTC.

This clonotype was recorded a few times. The gene calls are TRBV20-1 and TRBJ2-1, with 12 bases fitting TRBD1. Per germline, CDR1 DFQATT and CDR2 SNEGSKA (reference sequence). The CDR3 runs 16 residues. The V gene end was trimmed by 2 bases and the J gene end by 8 bases; junction bases not matched to a gene: 10. CDR3 bases: TGCAGTGCTAGACACCGGGACAGGGGGCTGTACGATGAGCAGTTCTTC. Its protein is CSARHRDRGLYDEQFF.

Details on this clonotype: The junction differs from germline at one of its ends, possibly a read error. The V gene is TRBV2, the J gene TRBJ2-1, with 9 nucleotides matching TRBD2. This CDR3 spans 13 amino acids. Looked up from germline, CDR1 is SNHLY and CDR2 is FYNNEI. For the CDR3, the DNA is TGTGCCAGTCGGTCTAGCGGGATGAATGAGCGGTTCTTC. The encoded protein is CASRSSGMNERFF.

On this clonotype itself: One end of the junction varies from germline; a read error may be responsible. The rearrangement joins TRBV27 to TRBJ1-4; no clear D. The CDR3 length is 12 residues. In germline, CDR1 is MNHEY, CDR2 SMNVEV (reference sequence). CDR3 DNA sequence: TGTGCCAGCAGTTTATCGGGTGAAAAACTGGTTTTT. Its protein product is CASSLSGEKLVF.

This clonotype was counted at least ten times. The gene calls are TRBV20-1 and TRBJ2-7; TRBD2 matches 9 bases. Germline values: CDR1 DFQATT, CDR2 SNEGSKA (reference sequence). The CDR3 sequence is 12 residues long. The J segment lost 4 bases and the V segment lost 7 bases, leaving 5 bases of the junction unmatched. CDR3 sequence reads: CSVIAGVYEQYF. CDR3 nucleotide sequence: TGCAGTGTTATAGCGGGAGTATACGAGCAGTACTTC.

This clonotype was seen repeatedly, ten times or more. The J gene is TRBJ1-4, the V gene TRBV2; a possible D gene is TRBD1 (5 bases). Germline CDR1 SNHLY, CDR2 FYNNEI. This CDR3 region has 14 residues. V lost 0 bases and J 8 bases, leaving 10 bases between the germline ends. In nucleotides, the CDR3 is TGTGCCAGCAGTGAAGCGGGGGAAGCCGAAAAACTGTTTTTT. Its translation is CASSEAGEAEKLFF.

This clonotype has more than one count but fewer than ten. The V call is TRBV29-1, the J call TRBJ1-1; 8 bases are a match to TRBD1. This CDR3 spans 15 amino acids. Germline V gives CDR1 SQVTM, CDR2 ANQGSEA. The V segment lost 5 bases and the J segment 0 bases; nucleotides outside the gene matches: 8. Written as DNA, the CDR3 is TGCAGCGTTAAGAGGACAGGGCTAATGAACACTGAAGCTTTCTTT. Translated, it gives CSVKRTGLMNTEAFF.

This clonotype was detected ten times or more. The V call is TRBV2, the J call TRBJ2-1, with TRBD2 identical over 12 bases. This CDR3 spans 14 amino acids. The V gene end was trimmed by 7 bases and the J gene end by 7 bases; junction bases not matched to a gene: 5. From germline, CDR1 is SNHLY and CDR2 FYNNEI. This CDR3 reads CASIPSGRGNEQFF. CDR3 in DNA: TGTGCCAGCATTCCTAGCGGGAGGGGTAATGAGCAGTTCTTC.

This clonotype appeared many times. The rearrangement links TRBV15 to TRBJ2-3; D not certain. V was shortened by 1 base and J by 1 base, with 12 bases between the two germline ends. The CDR3 sequence is 16 residues long. Germline V lookup: CDR1 LNHNV, CDR2 YYDKDF (reference sequence). CDR3 protein: CATSRVLQRGTDTQYF. Written as DNA, the CDR3 is TGTGCCACCAGCAGAGTACTACAAAGAGGCACAGATACGCAGTATTTT.

The table lists this clonotype with many counts. The J gene is TRBJ2-2, the V gene TRBV5-1, with TRBD2 matching over 7 bases. V was pared by 3 bases and J by 2 bases, with 10 bases of the junction left unmatched. CDR1 and CDR2 from the germline V gene are SGHRS and YFSETQ. There are 17 residues in the CDR3. In DNA, the CDR3 is TGCGCCAGCAGCTCTATTACTAGCGCGGTTAACACCGGGGAGCTGTTTTTT. This encodes CASSSITSAVNTGELFF.

This clonotype is a singleton in its sample. The chain uses TRBV19 and TRBJ1-1; 7 bases line up with TRBD1. The J segment lost 6 bases and the V segment lost 5 bases, leaving 12 bases of the junction unmatched. This CDR3 has 15 residues. Looked up from germline, CDR1 is LNHDA and CDR2 is SQIVND (reference sequence). CDR3 loop: CASSAGQAVPPEAFF. The CDR3 nucleotides are TGTGCCAGTAGTGCAGGACAGGCGGTCCCGCCTGAAGCTTTCTTT.

This chain links TRBV5-8 with TRBJ2-7; 8 bases fit TRBD1. The CDR3 contains 14 residues. V was pared by 5 bases and J by 0 bases, with 4 bases of the junction left unmatched. Germline loops: CDR1 SGHTS, CDR2 YDEGEE. In nucleotides, the CDR3 is TGTGCCAGCAGACGGGACAGGAGCTCCTACGAGCAGTACTTC. Its translation: CASRRDRSSYEQYF.

Many counts were recorded for this clonotype. The rearrangement links TRBV9 to TRBJ2-3; 9 nucleotides align to TRBD2. Per the germline V gene, CDR1 is SGDLS and CDR2 is YYNGEE. CDR3 length: 16 amino acids. Trimming at V came to 2 bases and at J to 4 bases, leaving 8 bases not matched to a gene. The CDR3 nucleotides are TGTGCCAGCAGCGTGAAGATAGCGGGAGCCGCAGATACGCAGTATTTT. Translated: CASSVKIAGAADTQYF.

The rearrangement joins TRBV11-3 to TRBJ2-1; 12 bases fit TRBD2. This CDR3 has 16 residues. V shed 8 bases, J shed 6 bases, and the junction held 11 bases outside the gene matches. Germline loops: CDR1 SGHNT, CDR2 YENEEA. CDR3 DNA sequence: TGTGCCAGCCGTCCTAGCGGGAGGGGACGGGGCAATGAGCAGTTCTTC. Its translation is CASRPSGRGRGNEQFF.